These T cell receptor beta chains were read from a single sample in a study of blood T cell repertoires in COVID-19. The table came from immunoSEQ multiplex PCR; TCRdb's copy has only in-frame clones and leaves some out. Among 200,000 or so clones, roughly 88% were seen once, and the ten largest hold roughly 13%. The sequencing sample was made of peripheral blood. The source of these receptors is a human donor in a cohort sampled during active COVID-19. Both conserved end residues are part of each CDR3. D genes are given only for firm matches. A clone size is listed for some rows: how often the clone was seen (once, few, many), or a class if it is expanded.

j_call v_call d_call clone_size cdr3_nt cdr3_aa
TRBJ2-5 TRBV24-1 NA NA TGTGCCACCAGTGACCCCGACAGTTGGGAGACCCAGTACTTC CATSDPDSWETQYF
TRBJ2-6 TRBV27 NA once TGTGCCAGCAGCAGACAGTACTCTGGGGCCAACGTCCTGACTTTC CASSRQYSGANVLTF
TRBJ2-7 TRBV28 TRBD1 NA TGTGCCAGCAGTCCTATTCCGACAGGGGGCGCAAACGAGCAGTACTTC CASSPIPTGGANEQYF
TRBJ2-2 TRBV5-1 NA NA TGCGCCAGCAGCCCGGGCACCGGGGAGCTGTTTTTT CASSPGTGELFF
TRBJ2-2 TRBV27 TRBD2 NA TGTGCCAGCAGGCCGGGACTAGCGGGAGCTCAAACCGGGGAGCTGTTTTTT CASRPGLAGAQTGELFF
TRBJ1-5 TRBV30 TRBD1 NA TGTGCCTGGAGGGGAAAGGACAGGGGTAATCAGCCCCAGCATTTT CAWRGKDRGNQPQHF
TRBJ2-2 TRBV11-2 TRBD2 NA TGTGCCAGCAGCTTAGATGGACTAGCGGGAGGGCCAGGGGTCGGGGAGCTGTTTTTT CASSLDGLAGGPGVGELFF
TRBJ2-7 TRBV5-1 NA few TGCGCCAGCAGCTTGCAAGGGGTCCGTGAGCAGTACTTC CASSLQGVREQYF
TRBJ2-7 TRBV18 TRBD2 NA TGTGCCAGCTCACCAAGTACTAGCGGGTCCTACGAGCAGTACTTC CASSPSTSGSYEQYF
TRBJ2-1 TRBV27 NA NA TGTGCCAGCAGTTTATCGGCAGGGAACTACAATGAGCAGTTCTTC CASSLSAGNYNEQFF
TRBJ1-2 TRBV7-2 NA NA TGTGCCAGAGCCGACAGGAACTATGGCTACACCTTC CARADRNYGYTF
TRBJ1-2 TRBV2 NA NA TGTGCCAGCAGTGTGGCAGGGTGGTCTAACTATGGCTACACCTTC CASSVAGWSNYGYTF
TRBJ2-3 TRBV4-1 TRBD1 NA TGCGCCAGCAGCCATCCCTCTGCGACAGGGCCCACAGATACGCAGTATTTT CASSHPSATGPTDTQYF
TRBJ2-1 TRBV28 NA NA TGTGCCAGCAGTTTAACGTCCCGCGGTGAGCAGTTCTTC CASSLTSRGEQFF
TRBJ2-7 TRBV27 NA NA TGTGCCAGCAGTCGGACAGTTCAAAACTACGAGCAGTACTTC CASSRTVQNYEQYF
TRBJ2-3 TRBV28 TRBD2 NA TGTGCCAGCAGTTCTCGGGGGACTAGCGGGATAACAGATACGCAGTATTTT CASSSRGTSGITDTQYF
TRBJ1-2 TRBV12-3/TRBV12-4 NA few TGTGCCAGCAGCTCCGGCGGAACCTATGGCTACACCTTC CASSSGGTYGYTF